The next 2 T cell receptor beta chains were all read from a single sample in a study of beta chain features in type 1 diabetes. As every portion of the isolated RNA was reverse transcribed, the sequencing read expressed TCRB transcripts. Repertoires were generated with immunoSEQ multiplex PCR, while TCRdb's copy carries only in-frame clones and drops some. The data contain roughly 450,000 clones, about an eighth of them singletons. Sequenced input: naive CD4+ T cells from blood. These receptor sequences come from a woman in her late teens or twenties in good health.

This clone came up a few times. The chain combines TRBV7-8 with TRBJ1-5; D remains unclear. CDR3 length: 15 residues. The V gene lost 1 base and the J gene lost 0 bases, with 7 bases spanning the gap. Germline CDR1 reads SGHVS; CDR2 reads FQNEAQ. CDR3: CASSLVANSNQPQHF. The CDR3 region has the DNA TGTGCCAGCAGCTTAGTCGCGAATAGCAATCAGCCCCAGCATTTT.

In this sample, this clone turned up a few times. The V call is TRBV30, the J call TRBJ1-5; 7 positions match TRBD1. The germline V gene has CDR1 GTSNPN and CDR2 SVGIG (reference sequence). Germline trimming cut 0 bases from V and 9 bases from J; bases unmatched to any gene: 5. This CDR3 region has 13 residues. DNA of the CDR3: TGTGCCTGGAGTGTGGCAGGGGGTCGGCCCCAGCATTTT. Amino acid sequence: CAWSVAGGRPQHF.